These T cell receptor beta chains were read from a single sample in a study of blood T cell repertoires in COVID-19. The protocol was immunoSEQ multiplex PCR, while the TCRdb copy is restricted to in-frame clones and leaves out a portion. The sample includes 85,000 to 100,000 clones, less than 85% of them seen just once. Sequencing was carried out using peripheral blood. These receptors were obtained from a woman aged 60-75 years with acute or convalescent COVID-19. Each CDR3 is given with its conserved first and last residue. D genes are given only for firm matches. Clone size, where shown, is once, few, many, or a class for clones that have expanded.

>TRBV6-5|TRBJ2-1|TRBD1|NA
TGTGCCAGCAGTTACTCCAGGGGGCGCAGTGAGCAGTTCTTC
CASSYSRGRSEQFF
>TRBV5-6|TRBJ1-2|TRBD1|NA
TGTGCCAGCAGCCCCCCGGGACAGTATGGCTACACCTTC
CASSPPGQYGYTF
>TRBV6-5|TRBJ1-3|NA|NA
TGTGCCAGCAGTACAGATTTCTCTGGAAACACCATATATTTT
CASSTDFSGNTIYF
>TRBV4-1|TRBJ2-2|NA|NA
TGCGCCAGCAGCCCGCACGTCGGAGGGATCACCGGGGAGCTGTTTTTT
CASSPHVGGITGELFF
>TRBV29-1|TRBJ1-1|NA|NA
TGCAGCGTGGGACAGAACACTGAAGCTTTCTTT
CSVGQNTEAFF
>TRBV27|TRBJ2-3|NA|NA
TGTGCCAGCAGTTTTACAGCAGATACGCAGTATTTT
CASSFTADTQYF
>TRBV29-1|TRBJ1-2|NA|NA
TGCAGCGTTACGAGGGGAGGGAGCTATGGCTACACCTTC
CSVTRGGSYGYTF
>TRBV28|TRBJ2-1|NA|NA
TGTGCCAGCCACAACCAGGGGACCTCCTACAATGAGCAGTTCTTC
CASHNQGTSYNEQFF
>TRBV25-1|TRBJ2-5|TRBD2|NA
TGTGCCAGCAGTGAGTCCCAGCGGGGAAGCCAAGAGACCCAGTACTTC
CASSESQRGSQETQYF
>TRBV2|TRBJ2-5|TRBD2|NA
TGTGCCAGCAGCGCGGGGGGAGGAGAAGAGACCCAGTACTTC
CASSAGGGEETQYF
>TRBV2|TRBJ2-1|TRBD2|NA
TGTGCCAGCAGTGAGCGGGGGGGAGCGGGGCGTAACAATGAGCAGTTCTTC
CASSERGGAGRNNEQFF
>TRBV5-6|TRBJ2-2|TRBD2|NA
TGTGCCAGCAGCTGGGGACTAGCGGGAAACACCGGGGAGCTGTTTTTT
CASSWGLAGNTGELFF
>TRBV5-4|TRBJ1-2|NA|NA
TGTGCCAGCAGCTTGGCGGCCGGATCGACTTATGGCTACACCTTC
CASSLAAGSTYGYTF
>TRBV5-4|TRBJ1-4|NA|once
TGTGCCAGCAGCCATAAGACGACAGCGACTAATGAAAAACTGTTTTTT
CASSHKTTATNEKLFF
>TRBV16|TRBJ1-5|NA|NA
TGTGCCAGCAGCCAATCCTCGGGCAATCAGCCCCAGCATTTT
CASSQSSGNQPQHF
>TRBV11-2|TRBJ2-1|TRBD2|NA
TGTGCCAGTAGCGGGCAAAGCTCCTACAATGAGCAGTTCTTC
CASSGQSSYNEQFF
>TRBV7-9|TRBJ2-2|NA|NA
TGTGCCAGCAGCTCGGGACTCGAGAACACCGGGGAGCTGTTTTTT
CASSSGLENTGELFF
>TRBV4-1|TRBJ2-5|TRBD1|few
TGCGCCAGCAGCCAACCCAGGGACAGGGCAGAGACCCAGTACTTC
CASSQPRDRAETQYF
>TRBV27|TRBJ2-1|TRBD1|NA
TGTGCCAGCAGTTGGGGCCCGGACAGGGGATACAATGAGCAGTTCTTC
CASSWGPDRGYNEQFF
>TRBV11-1|TRBJ2-1|NA|NA
TGTGCCAGCAGCTATTTGGGAGGGGGGGCCAATGAGCAGTTCTTC
CASSYLGGGANEQFF
>TRBV5-8|TRBJ1-1|NA|NA
TGTGCCAGCAGCTTGGCCAGAACCTCACAGGCACGGAAGGAAGCTTTCTTT
CASSLARTSQARKEAFF
>TRBV28|TRBJ1-5|NA|NA
TGTGCCAGCAGTTTAGGGCAGGGGATGGGGCCCCAGCATTTT
CASSLGQGMGPQHF
>TRBV19|TRBJ1-5|TRBD1|medium-sized
TGTGCCAGTAGTGCGGACAGGGTGGGTCAGCCCCAGCATTTT
CASSADRVGQPQHF
>TRBV2|TRBJ1-1|NA|few
TGTGCCAGCCAGGCAGGAGGGAACACTGAAGCTTTCTTT
CASQAGGNTEAFF
>TRBV21-1|TRBJ2-6|NA|NA
TGTGCCAGCAGCACCAACAGCTCTGGGGCCAACGTCCTGACTTTC
CASSTNSSGANVLTF
>TRBV24-1|TRBJ1-4|TRBD1|NA
TGTGCCACCAGTGACCCCGGGACAGATAATGAAAAACTGTTTTTT
CATSDPGTDNEKLFF
>TRBV7-9|TRBJ1-5|NA|NA
TGTGCCAGCAGCTTAGAAGGGAGGGGGAATCAGCCCCAGCATTTT
CASSLEGRGNQPQHF
>TRBV4-2|TRBJ2-1|TRBD2|NA
TGTGCCAGCAGCCAAGTCGCGGCGGTGGGGGGGTACAATGAGCAGTTCTTC
CASSQVAAVGGYNEQFF
>TRBV5-5|TRBJ1-1|TRBD1|NA
TGTGCCAGCAGCTTTTCAGGGGGAGGTGGCACTGAAGCTTTCTTT
CASSFSGGGGTEAFF
>TRBV4-1|TRBJ2-7|TRBD1|NA
TGCGCCAGCAGCCAAATCTCGGGACAGGGACGCTACGAGCAGTACTTC
CASSQISGQGRYEQYF
>TRBV4-3|TRBJ2-5|NA|NA
TGCGCCAGCAGCCAAGGTTCGAGGCAGGGCCAAGAGACCCAGTACTTC
CASSQGSRQGQETQYF
>TRBV4-1|TRBJ1-4|TRBD1|NA
TGCGCCAGCAGCCAACAACGACAGGGGAATAATGAAAAACTGTTTTTT
CASSQQRQGNNEKLFF
>TRBV21-1|TRBJ1-2|NA|NA
TGTGCCAGCAGCGATAGACAAAATGGCTACACCTTC
CASSDRQNGYTF
>TRBV5-4|TRBJ2-6|TRBD2|NA
TGTGCCAGCAGCGGTCTAGCGGGGGGCTCTGGGGCCAACGTCCTGACTTTC
CASSGLAGGSGANVLTF
>TRBV19|TRBJ1-1|TRBD1|NA
TGTGCCAGTAGAGACAGGGGCCCTGAAGCTTTCTTT
CASRDRGPEAFF
>TRBV20-1|TRBJ2-6|NA|NA
TGCAGTGCTAGTTCTACTGGGGCCAACGTCCTGACTTTC
CSASSTGANVLTF
>TRBV5-1|TRBJ2-2|TRBD1|NA
TGCGCCAGCAGCGTGGACAGGGTGGACACCGGGGAGCTGTTTTTT
CASSVDRVDTGELFF
>TRBV7-2|TRBJ2-1|TRBD1|NA
TGTGCCAGCAGCCCTGGACAGGGGCCCTACAATGAGCAGTTCTTC
CASSPGQGPYNEQFF
>TRBV10-3|TRBJ2-2|TRBD1|NA
TGTGCCATCAGACCGGGACAGGGTACCGGGGAGCTGTTTTTT
CAIRPGQGTGELFF
>TRBV6-5|TRBJ1-4|TRBD1|NA
TGTGCCAGCAGGGGGACAGCTACTAATGAAAAACTGTTTTTT
CASRGTATNEKLFF
>TRBV7-9|TRBJ2-7|NA|NA
TGTGCCAGCAGCCCACACAGAGACGAGCAGTACTTC
CASSPHRDEQYF
>TRBV6-6|TRBJ1-4|TRBD1|NA
TGTGCCAGCAGACCCACAGGGGGCTCAACTAATGAAAAACTGTTTTTT
CASRPTGGSTNEKLFF
>TRBV7-3|TRBJ1-1|NA|NA
TGTGCCAGCAGCTTAACCGGGGTTGGGGGAGGGAACACTGAAGCTTTCTTT
CASSLTGVGGGNTEAFF
>TRBV30|TRBJ2-5|NA|NA
TGTGCCTGGGCCCCCCAGGTACAAGAGACCCAGTACTTC
CAWAPQVQETQYF
>TRBV4-1|TRBJ2-7|NA|NA
TGCGCCAGCAGCCAAGAACAGGGAAGCTCCTACGAGCAGTACTTC
CASSQEQGSSYEQYF
>TRBV7-2|TRBJ2-5|TRBD2|once
TGTGCCAGCAGCCCCGGACTAGCTCAAGAGACCCAGTACTTC
CASSPGLAQETQYF